This TCR beta chain came from a study of technical replicates of blood from a few donors. This table comes from immunoSEQ multiplex PCR, and its TCRdb copy is limited to in-frame clones, with some not included. This sample has fewer than 60,000 clones, with about 95% found just once. The CDR3 runs to 13 residues. Trimming took off 5 bases at V and 8 bases at J, with 13 bases between the two ends. CDR1 is MDHEN, CDR2 SYDVKM, per germline. The sequenced sample was PBMCs. The chain links TRBV28 to TRBJ1-3; D is ambiguous. The clonotype was recovered from a human donor in good health. Some clones in this sample may be carry-over from other donors' samples. As DNA, the CDR3 is TGTGCCAGCAGTCCTGGGTCGGAGGACACCATATATTTT. Encoded protein: CASSPGSEDTIYF.